This T cell receptor (beta chain) was captured by sequencing in a study of quantifying T cell responses using KT2 cells. Overall study context: cDNA was made from DNase-treated RNA using alpha and beta constant primers.

An oligo carrying a UMI was ligated to the cDNA 3' end. First-round PCR used around 4 cycles and beta primers RC1.1 and RC1.2 covering TRBC1 and TRBC2. TCRdb used MiXCR to reprocess the UMI-ligation and nested PCR reads, holding one entry per CDR3 protein. In the table there are 25,000 to 35,000 distinct CDR3 sequences, roughly 8% of which are singletons. This CDR3 contains 16 residues. Deletions cut 3 bases from V and 2 bases from J, with 11 bases between. Per germline, CDR1 LNHNV and CDR2 YYDKDF (reference sequence). The clonotype comes from a human donor. V usage is TRBV15 and J usage is TRBJ2-6; D call uncertain. The sequenced material came from PBMCs spiked with cells of the T cell clone KT2. The CDR3 loop is CATSRPDNPGANVLTF. CDR3 in DNA: TGTGCCACCAGCAGGCCCGACAACCCTGGGGCCAACGTCCTGACTTTC.